This T cell receptor (beta chain) was captured in a study of CD8 T cells in Susac syndrome. CDR1 is SGHAT, CDR2 FQNNGV, per germline. This CDR3 region has 13 residues. Trimming stripped 6 bases from V and 3 bases from J, with 9 bases between. Details on this clonotype: Its cognate antigen is unknown.

cDNA came from approximately 0.5 to 1 ug RNA primed by random hexamers. TCRdb processed the immunoSEQ multiplex PCR reads anew with MiXCR; each CDR3 protein has one entry. The sample lists around 130,000 distinct CDR3 sequences; around 91% were seen once. General observations from the study: As the study acknowledged, the number of individuals in its TCR sequencing and HLA analysis was relatively small.

This chain links TRBV11-2 with TRBJ2-1; no clear D. The sequenced material came from CD8+ T cells from PBMCs. The clonotype comes from a human donor with multiple sclerosis. The chain's CDR3 is CASRDKGYNEQFF. The CDR3, as DNA: TGTGCCAGCAGAGACAAGGGCTACAATGAGCAGTTCTTC.